The source of this TCR beta chain is a study of cytomegalovirus exposure and HLA in healthy donors (dated by TCRdb to about 2017). About the full investigation: According to an earlier analysis of 450 to 650 of the donors, about 179 million T cells yielded 117 million unique TCR beta sequences and around 280 Gb of sequence data. Around 320 gigabases of sequencing data and approximately 85 million unique TCR sequences were included in an early release covering over 600 HLA-typed donors. Of the roughly 410 genotyped donors, approximately 81% were placed in the genetic ancestry cluster associated with self-reported Caucasian donors. The aim of the study was to test whether cataloging public T cell receptors could identify signatures of past pathogen exposure. The study profiled the T cell repertoires of around 700 subjects by immunosequencing and related them to cytomegalovirus serostatus. Besides the first cohort of approximately 670 subjects, a separate validation cohort made up of 90 to 150 different subjects was used. To predict cytomegalovirus infection status, the study combined high-throughput TCR immunosequencing, statistical association of individual TCRs with disease status, and machine learning. In a later analysis, previously published TCR beta repertoires from 600 to 850 donors were re-analyzed and high-resolution HLA genotyping was added so that TCR occurrence patterns could be studied. Rather than drawing on any new phenotypic data, the later analysis identified candidate immune exposures from TCR beta sequences and the way those sequences occurred across donors. An earlier analysis of around 580 of the donors used high-throughput TCR beta sequencing to judge whether each TCR beta V gene segment behaved as functional or pseudogenic. Donor age, sex, ethnicity and CMV serostatus were compiled alongside the repertoire data. A later genetic analysis took genome-wide SNP genotypes for about 65% of the 666 donors and used that subset as a discovery cohort. Every discovery cohort repertoire had been produced on one sequencing platform. Class I and class II HLA loci were covered by the typing at four-digit resolution. The number of typed donors differed by locus: roughly 629-630 for A, B, C, DRB1 and DQB1; approximately 520 for DQA1; 606 for DPA1; and about 450 for DPB1. Four to six DR-DQ haplotypes were handled as single units for association and clustering, since linkage in the cohort was strong. On average, 235,054 unique TCR beta nucleotide sequences were sequenced per donor among fewer than 500 genotyped donors of the cohort, with approximately 18% of those sequences being non-productive.

Cut back by 6 bases and 1 base, the V and J ends lie 13 bases apart. The germline V gene provides CDR1 MNHEY and CDR2 SVGAGI. The cysteine opens and the phenylalanine closes a CDR3 of 15 amino acids. The CDR3 DNA has 45 bases and is translated from base 1. Summary of the overall study and its limitations: Correlated functional status among segregating V segments might reflect linkage disequilibrium, but an unknown experimental factor could not be ruled out. Because HLA typing was missing for some donors at each locus, association tests included only the typed subset. In vitro tests confirmed that a few of the cytomegalovirus-associated TCR beta chains recognize cytomegalovirus antigens. The cohort was sequenced for TCR beta chains only, and without alpha or paired-chain data the features that could be detected were limited. A later genetic analysis associated a missense DCLRE1C variant with V-gene and J-gene trimming of TCR beta chains, and an independent cohort replicated the association. The study listed 164 TCR beta chains as associated with cytomegalovirus. The classifier was reported to diagnose cytomegalovirus status with high specificity and sensitivity in both the original and validation cohorts. CMV serostatus was the only immune exposure information available for the cohort. In a later analysis, the rate of TCR association differed among HLA loci, with DRB1 alleles having the most associated TCRs and HLA-C alleles having the fewest. Across donors, most TCR sequences were observed very rarely, whereas some public TCRs were present in many individuals. Broadly in line with IMGT annotations, most TCR beta V segments showed up in productive rearrangements about 87% or about 30% of the time in an earlier analysis of about 500 of the donors. The presence/absence analyses assumed that sequencing depth was roughly uniform across donors, and that assumption may not be true. Assigning TCR associations to individual alleles was difficult when HLA alleles, especially DR and DQ, strongly co-occurred. In a later genetic analysis, fewer N-insertions in productive TCRs were reported among donors in an Asian-associated ancestry cluster than the roughly 640-donor mean. In a later analysis, about 17,000 TCR beta sequences were associated with specific HLA alleles at a false discovery rate of 0.05. According to the authors, the approach could potentially be generalized to other disease states and immunological phenotypes. A cluster of highly shared sequence variants was judged likely to represent a technical artifact of the sequencing pipeline. A further reported finding was that TCR beta sequences accurately predicted the HLA-A and HLA-B alleles for most subjects in the first cohort. In a later analysis, HLA-associated TCR beta chains showed more clonal expansion and lower generation probabilities than non-associated chains that were equally common. Most CMV-associated TCR beta chains appeared to be HLA-restricted in a later analysis, and the HLA associations seemed to be driven largely by CMV exposure. Several of the top co-occurrence clusters appeared to be linked to parvovirus B19, influenza, CMV and Epstein-Barr virus, according to a later analysis. Some IMGT-functional V segments, including TRBV6-2 and TRBV6-3, could not be distinguished by the 87-base-pair reads and were therefore excluded. Because counts were too low, 15 to 20 rarely observed V segments, including chromosome 9 orphons, were excluded from the earlier analysis of 587 of the donors.

Library construction relied on the immunoSEQ multiplex PCR assay. A mixture of 60 forward primers for TCR Vbeta segments and 13 reverse primers for TCR Jbeta segments was used in the multiplex PCR. Amplification of the CDR3 region of rearranged TCR beta genes was performed with a multiplex PCR assay on genomic DNA. On the Illumina HiSeq System, the amplified TCR beta libraries were sequenced as 87-base-pair reads. As for the original processing: A later analysis counted tens of millions of unique TCR beta chains across the 600 to 850 repertoires, and some 11 million of these chains were shared by at least two donors. Raw reads were error-corrected and collapsed into unique sequences by a nearest-neighbor algorithm in which closely related sequences were merged to remove PCR and sequencing errors. To assign V, D and J gene segments, CDR3 sequences were aligned to IMGT reference sequences. For a sequence to be retained, at least a six-nucleotide match to both a V gene segment and a J gene segment was required. A rearrangement was called productive if the CDR3 had no stop codons and remained in frame with V and J, and every other rearrangement was called non-productive. CDR3 was defined by IMGT convention, running from the second conserved V-encoded cysteine to the conserved J-encoded phenylalanine. Sequences without an unambiguous match to a single V gene segment were excluded from the earlier analysis of 500 to 700 of the donors. An earlier analysis of 500 to 700 of the donors classified V segments as functional when productive rearrangements were above 56.7% and as segregating when the standard deviation between donors was above 5%. A statistical classification framework was built for diagnosing cytomegalovirus status from the catalog of TCR beta chain sequences. V and J gene assignment, in a later analysis, came from comparing TCR nucleotide sequences with IMGT/GENE-DB human TR gene sequences. In a later analysis, CDR3 sequences and most-parsimonious VDJ recombination scenarios were assigned using the TCRdist pipeline. In a later analysis, every TCR beta chain was defined by the combination of its CDR3 amino acid sequence and its V-gene family, and reads without a unique V-gene family were dropped. In a later analysis, 450 to 600 highly shared, low-generation-probability nucleotide sequences were removed to address suspected cross-contamination and a sequencing artifact. In a later analysis, a clonal expansion index for each public chain was calculated from normalized within-repertoire ranks of inferred template counts. In a later analysis, generation probabilities were computed using a VDJ recombination model fitted to out-of-frame rearrangements, and the results were checked against IGoR. In a later analysis, TCR-TCR, TCR-HLA and TCR-CMV co-occurrence was scored with hypergeometric tests, and a repertoire-size bias correction was applied to TCR pairs. A later analysis estimated false discovery rates by permuting HLA or CMV assignments 20 times. In a later analysis, co-occurring TCRs were grouped using DBSCAN, and TCRdist sequence similarity was added for clustering within HLA-allele-positive subsets. For co-occurrence clustering, repertoires with fewer than 30,000 or more than 120,000 public chains were excluded, along with about five repertoires with anomalous nucleotide sharing. The table was pulled from immuneACCESS by TCRdb, which kept in-frame rearrangements only. Such tables lose some clones; where checked, under half of the loss comes from unresolved V genes, and the rest has no known cause. D and trimming come from the DNA, and the V and J calls and clone size come from that table. The sample records around 130,000 clones, roughly 88% of which are singletons. The top ten constitute roughly 2.7% of the sample.

The cohort comprised some 680 healthy bone marrow donors. At the time of sampling, all cohort members were nominally healthy, though unrecorded immune exposures were likely present. The donor was CMV seronegative and was included in the group of about 350 seronegative cohort members. Each donor provided a peripheral blood sample, and peripheral blood mononuclear cells were used for TCR beta sequencing. Genomic DNA was extracted from the blood cell samples with the Qiagen DNeasy Blood Extraction Kit. A word on this clone: Its specific antigen is unknown. No qualities accompany the bases; no much larger clone lies one base away.

The sample comprised PBMCs. This TCR came from a man aged 45 to 65 in good health and CMV-seronegative. The receptor chain draws on TRBV6-5 and TRBJ2-1, with TRBD1 as a weak D call on 6 bases. The sequenced DNA: TGTGCCAGCAGAACAGGGAAAATTTCCTACAATGAGCAGTTCTTC. This is translated as CASRTGKISYNEQFF.